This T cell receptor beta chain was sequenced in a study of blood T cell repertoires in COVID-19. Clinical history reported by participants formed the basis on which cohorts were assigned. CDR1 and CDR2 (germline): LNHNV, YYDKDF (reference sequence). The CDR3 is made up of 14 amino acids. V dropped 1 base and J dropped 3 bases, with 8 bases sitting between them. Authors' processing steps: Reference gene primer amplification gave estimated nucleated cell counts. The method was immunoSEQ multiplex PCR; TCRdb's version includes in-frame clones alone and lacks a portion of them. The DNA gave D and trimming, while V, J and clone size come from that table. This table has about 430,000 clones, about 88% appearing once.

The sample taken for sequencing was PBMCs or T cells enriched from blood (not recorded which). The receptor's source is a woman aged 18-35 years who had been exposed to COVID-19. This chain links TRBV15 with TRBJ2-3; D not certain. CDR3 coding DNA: TGTGCCACCAGCAGAGGAGGAGAGACAGATACGCAGTATTTT. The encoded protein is CATSRGGETDTQYF. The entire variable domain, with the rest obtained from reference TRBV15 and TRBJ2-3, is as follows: DAMVIQNPRYQVTQFGKPVTLSCSQTLNHNVMYWYQQKSSQAPKLLFHYYDKDFNNEADTPDNFQSRRPNTSFCFLDIRSPGLGDTAMYLCATSRGGETDTQYFGPGTRLTVL.